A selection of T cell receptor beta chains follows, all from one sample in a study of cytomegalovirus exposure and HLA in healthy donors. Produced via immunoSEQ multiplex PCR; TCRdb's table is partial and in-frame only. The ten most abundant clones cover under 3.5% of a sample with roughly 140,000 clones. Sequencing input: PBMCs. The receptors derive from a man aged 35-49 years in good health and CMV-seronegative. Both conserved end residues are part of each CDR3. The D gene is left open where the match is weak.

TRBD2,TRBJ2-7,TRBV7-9,CASSLGGGPTYGQYF,TGTGCCAGCAGCTTAGGCGGGGGGCCTACCTACGGGCAGTACTTC
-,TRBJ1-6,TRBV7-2,CASSLEGHALGSPLHF,TGTGCCAGCAGCTTAGAGGGACACGCCCTAGGTTCACCCCTCCACTTT
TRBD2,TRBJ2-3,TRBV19,CASSTGRDTDTQYF,TGTGCCAGTAGTACAGGGAGGGACACAGATACGCAGTATTTT
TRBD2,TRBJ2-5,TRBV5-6,CASSLGGGGEETQYF,TGTGCCAGCAGCTTAGGCGGCGGGGGGGAAGAGACCCAGTACTTC
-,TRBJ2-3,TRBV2,CASSGTVTDTQYF,TGTGCCAGCAGTGGGACAGTTACAGATACGCAGTATTTT
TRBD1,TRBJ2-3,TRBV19,CASRGRDRGTDTQYF,TGTGCCAGTAGGGGCCGGGACAGAGGCACAGATACGCAGTATTTT
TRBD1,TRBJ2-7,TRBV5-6,CASSLGGLMGTGTYEQYF,TGTGCCAGCAGCTTGGGAGGCCTAATGGGGACAGGGACGTACGAGCAGTACTTC
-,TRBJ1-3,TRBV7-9,CAISGISGNTIYF,TGTGCCATTTCAGGCATTTCTGGAAACACCATATATTTT
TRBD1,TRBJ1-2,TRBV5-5,CASSLTWDSNYGYTF,TGTGCCAGCAGCTTAACCTGGGACAGTAACTATGGCTACACCTTC
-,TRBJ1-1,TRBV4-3,CASSQLSTVLNTEAFF,TGCGCCAGCAGCCAACTTTCGACAGTTCTGAACACTGAAGCTTTCTTT
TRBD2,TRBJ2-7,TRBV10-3,CANREDVAYEQYF,TGTGCCAACCGGGAGGATGTCGCCTACGAGCAGTACTTC
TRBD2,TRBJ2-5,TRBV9,CASSAAGTKKTQYF,TGTGCCAGCAGCGCCGCCGGGACTAAGAAGACCCAGTACTTC
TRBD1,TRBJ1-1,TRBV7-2,CASSPRTGSNTEAFF,TGTGCCAGCAGCCCACGGACAGGATCGAACACTGAAGCTTTCTTT
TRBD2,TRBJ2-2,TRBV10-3,CAISERSSGTGGELFF,TGTGCCATCAGTGAGAGGTCTAGCGGCACGGGGGGGGAGCTGTTTTTT
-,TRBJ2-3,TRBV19,CASSIQHRVTDTQYF,TGTGCCAGTAGTATACAGCACAGGGTCACAGATACGCAGTATTTT
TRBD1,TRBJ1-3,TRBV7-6,CASSPRRTGISGNTIYF,TGTGCCAGCAGCCCGAGAAGGACAGGTATCTCTGGAAACACCATATATTTT
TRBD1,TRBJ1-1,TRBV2,CASKGPGGSEAFF,TGTGCCAGCAAGGGGCCAGGGGGCTCTGAAGCTTTCTTT
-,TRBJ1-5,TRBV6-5,CASSSGRVYSNQPQHF,TGTGCCAGCAGTTCCGGCAGGGTTTATAGCAATCAGCCCCAGCATTTT